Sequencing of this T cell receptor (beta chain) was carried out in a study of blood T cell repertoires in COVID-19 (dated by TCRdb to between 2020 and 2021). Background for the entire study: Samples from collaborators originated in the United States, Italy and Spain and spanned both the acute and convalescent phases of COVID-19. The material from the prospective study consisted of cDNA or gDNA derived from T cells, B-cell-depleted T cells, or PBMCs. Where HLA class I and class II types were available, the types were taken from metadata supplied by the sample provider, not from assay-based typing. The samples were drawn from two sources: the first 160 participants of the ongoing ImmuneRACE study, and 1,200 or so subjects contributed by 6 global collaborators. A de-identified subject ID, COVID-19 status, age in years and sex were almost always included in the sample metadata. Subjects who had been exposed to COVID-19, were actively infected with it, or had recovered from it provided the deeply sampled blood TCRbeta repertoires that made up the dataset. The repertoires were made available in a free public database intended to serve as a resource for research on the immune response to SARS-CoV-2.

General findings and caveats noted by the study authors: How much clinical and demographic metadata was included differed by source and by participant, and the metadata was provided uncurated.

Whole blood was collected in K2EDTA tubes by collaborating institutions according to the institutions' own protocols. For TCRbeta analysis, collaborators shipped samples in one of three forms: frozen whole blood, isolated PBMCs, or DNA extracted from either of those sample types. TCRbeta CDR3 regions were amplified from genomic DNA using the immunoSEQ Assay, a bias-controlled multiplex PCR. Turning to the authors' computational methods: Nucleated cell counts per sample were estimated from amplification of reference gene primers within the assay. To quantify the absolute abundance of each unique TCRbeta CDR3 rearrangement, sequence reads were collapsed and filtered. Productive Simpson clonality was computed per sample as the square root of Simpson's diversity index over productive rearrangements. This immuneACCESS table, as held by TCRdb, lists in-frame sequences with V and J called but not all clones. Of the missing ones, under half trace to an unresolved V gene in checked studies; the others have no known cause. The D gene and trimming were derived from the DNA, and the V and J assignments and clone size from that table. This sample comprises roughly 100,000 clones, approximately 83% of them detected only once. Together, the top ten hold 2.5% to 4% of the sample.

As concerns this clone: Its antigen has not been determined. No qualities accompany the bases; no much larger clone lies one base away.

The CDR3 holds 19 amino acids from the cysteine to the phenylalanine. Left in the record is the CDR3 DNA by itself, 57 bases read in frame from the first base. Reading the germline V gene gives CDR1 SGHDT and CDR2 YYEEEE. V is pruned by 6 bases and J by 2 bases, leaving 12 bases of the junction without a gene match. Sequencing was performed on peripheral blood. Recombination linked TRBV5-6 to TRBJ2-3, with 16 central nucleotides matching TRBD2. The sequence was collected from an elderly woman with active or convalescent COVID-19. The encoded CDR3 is CASNLRGLAGGFFTDTQYF. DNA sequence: TGTGCCAGCAACCTTAGGGGACTAGCGGGGGGGTTCTTCACAGATACGCAGTATTTT.